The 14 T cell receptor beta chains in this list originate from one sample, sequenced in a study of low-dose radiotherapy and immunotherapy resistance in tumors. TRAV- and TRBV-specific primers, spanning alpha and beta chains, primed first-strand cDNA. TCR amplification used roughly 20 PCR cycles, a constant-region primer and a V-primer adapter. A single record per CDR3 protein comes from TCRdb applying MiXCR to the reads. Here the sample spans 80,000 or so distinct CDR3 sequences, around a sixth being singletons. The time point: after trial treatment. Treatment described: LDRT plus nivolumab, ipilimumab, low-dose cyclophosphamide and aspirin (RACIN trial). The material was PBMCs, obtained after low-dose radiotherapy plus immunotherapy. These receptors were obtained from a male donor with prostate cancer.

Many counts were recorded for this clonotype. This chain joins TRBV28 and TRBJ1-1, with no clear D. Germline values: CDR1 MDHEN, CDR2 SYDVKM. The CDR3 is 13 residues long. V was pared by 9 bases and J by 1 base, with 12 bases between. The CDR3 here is CASTVQRNTEAFF. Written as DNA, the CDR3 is TGTGCCAGTACCGTACAGAGGAACACTGAAGCTTTCTTT.

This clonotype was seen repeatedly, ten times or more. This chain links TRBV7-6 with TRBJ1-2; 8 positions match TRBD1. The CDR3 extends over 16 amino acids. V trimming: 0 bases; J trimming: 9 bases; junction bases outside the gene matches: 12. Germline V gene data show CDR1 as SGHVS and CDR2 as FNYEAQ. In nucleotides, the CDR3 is TGTGCCAGCAGCTTAGCGAGGACAGGGTGGAGTAAGAGCTACACCTTC. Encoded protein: CASSLARTGWSKSYTF.

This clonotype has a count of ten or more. The CDR3 DNA follows: TGCAGTGCTATGGGGGGTCTCTATGGCTACACCTTC. Protein: CSAMGGLYGYTF. The V and J genes are TRBV20-1 and TRBJ1-2, with a possible D match to TRBD1 (5 bases). From germline, CDR1 is DFQATT and CDR2 SNEGSKA (reference sequence). The CDR3 consists of 12 residues. V shed 4 bases and J shed 4 bases, with 10 bases lying between them.

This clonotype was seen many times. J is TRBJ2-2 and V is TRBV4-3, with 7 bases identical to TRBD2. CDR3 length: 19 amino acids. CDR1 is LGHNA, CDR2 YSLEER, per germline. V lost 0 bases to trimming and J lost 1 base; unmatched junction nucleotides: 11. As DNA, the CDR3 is TGCGCCAGCAGCCAAGACCCGCCGGGGACGGGAGGGAACACCGGGGAGCTGTTTTTT. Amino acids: CASSQDPPGTGGNTGELFF.

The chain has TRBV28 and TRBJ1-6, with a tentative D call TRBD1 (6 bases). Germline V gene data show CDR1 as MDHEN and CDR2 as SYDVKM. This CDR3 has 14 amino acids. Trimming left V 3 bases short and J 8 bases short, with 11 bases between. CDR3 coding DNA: TGTGCCAGCAGTTTCAACAGGGAGGATTCACCCCTCCACTTT. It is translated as CASSFNREDSPLHF.

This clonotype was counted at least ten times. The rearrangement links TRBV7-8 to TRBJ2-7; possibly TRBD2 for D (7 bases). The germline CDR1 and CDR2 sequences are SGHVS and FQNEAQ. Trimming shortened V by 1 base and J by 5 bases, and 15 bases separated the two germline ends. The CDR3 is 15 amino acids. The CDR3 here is CASSLDGGAIDEQYF. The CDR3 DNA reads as TGTGCCAGCAGCTTAGATGGGGGGGCAATCGACGAGCAGTACTTC.

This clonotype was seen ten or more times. CDR3 nucleotides: TGCAGCCTTATATCGGACAACCCGAACACCGGGGAGCTGTTTTTT. Its protein product is CSLISDNPNTGELFF. This sequence joins TRBV29-1 and TRBJ2-2; a possible D gene is TRBD1 (5 bases). The V gene's germline CDR1 is SQVTM and CDR2 ANQGSEA. Trimming removed 8 bases from V and 0 bases from J, with 16 bases in between. This CDR3 is 15 amino acids long.

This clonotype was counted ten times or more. The CDR3 is CASSPRPAIENEQFF. The CDR3 coding sequence is TGTGCCAGCTCACCACGTCCGGCAATCGAAAATGAGCAGTTCTTC. The chain recombines TRBV18 with TRBJ2-1; D is unresolved. Per germline, CDR1 KGHSH and CDR2 LQKENI. V dropped 1 base and J dropped 7 bases, with 14 bases sitting between them. The CDR3 consists of 15 residues. The variable domain in full, with the rest retrieved from reference TRBV18 and TRBJ2-1, is NAGVMQNPRHLVRRRGQEARLRCSPMKGHSHVYWYRQLPEEGLKFMVYLQKENIIDESGMPKERFSAEFPKEGPSILRIQQVVRGDSAAYFCASSPRPAIENEQFFGPGTRLTVL.

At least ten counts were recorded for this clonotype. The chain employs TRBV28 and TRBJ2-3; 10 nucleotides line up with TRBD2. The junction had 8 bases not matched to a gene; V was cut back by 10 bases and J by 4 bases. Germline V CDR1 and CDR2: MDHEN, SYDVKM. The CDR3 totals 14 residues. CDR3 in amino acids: CATQASGRSDTQYF. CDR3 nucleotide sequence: TGTGCCACCCAGGCTAGCGGGAGATCAGATACGCAGTATTTT.

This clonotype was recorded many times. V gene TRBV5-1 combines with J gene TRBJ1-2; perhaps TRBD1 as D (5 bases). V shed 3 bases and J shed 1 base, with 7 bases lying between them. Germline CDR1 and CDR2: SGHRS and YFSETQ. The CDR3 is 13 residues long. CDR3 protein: CASSWDGNYGYTF. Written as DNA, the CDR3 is TGCGCCAGCAGCTGGGACGGTAACTATGGCTACACCTTC.

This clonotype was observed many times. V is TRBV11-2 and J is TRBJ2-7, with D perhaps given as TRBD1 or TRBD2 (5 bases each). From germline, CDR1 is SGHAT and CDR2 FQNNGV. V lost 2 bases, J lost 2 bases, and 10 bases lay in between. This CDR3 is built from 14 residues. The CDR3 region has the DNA TGTGCCAGCAGCTTAAGGGACGGAGCCTACGAGCAGTACTTC. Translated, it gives CASSLRDGAYEQYF. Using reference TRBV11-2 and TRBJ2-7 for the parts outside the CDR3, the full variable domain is EAGVAQSPRYKIIEKRQSVAFWCNPISGHATLYWYQQILGQGPKLLIQFQNNGVVDDSQLPKDRFSAERLKGVDSTLKIQPAKLEDSAVYLCASSLRDGAYEQYFGPGTRLTVT.

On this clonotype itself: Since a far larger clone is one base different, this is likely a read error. CDR3 sequence (DNA): TGCAGTGCTCATGACAGTAACTCCTACAATGAGCAGTACTTC. Its translation is CSAHDSNSYNEQYF. The V gene is TRBV20-1, the J gene TRBJ2-7, with D maybe TRBD1 (5 bases). The CDR3 runs 14 residues. V was trimmed by 5 bases and J by 7 bases, leaving 21 bases between them. Germline loops: CDR1 DFQATT, CDR2 SNEGSKA (reference sequence).

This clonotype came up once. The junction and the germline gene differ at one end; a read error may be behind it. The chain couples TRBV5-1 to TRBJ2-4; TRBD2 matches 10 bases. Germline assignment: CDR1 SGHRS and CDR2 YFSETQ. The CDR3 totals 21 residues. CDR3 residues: CASSALTLAGVLRSAKNIQYF. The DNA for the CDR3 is TGTGCCAGCAGCGCACTCACCCTAGCGGGAGTGTTGAGGTCGGCCAAAAACATTCAGTACTTC.

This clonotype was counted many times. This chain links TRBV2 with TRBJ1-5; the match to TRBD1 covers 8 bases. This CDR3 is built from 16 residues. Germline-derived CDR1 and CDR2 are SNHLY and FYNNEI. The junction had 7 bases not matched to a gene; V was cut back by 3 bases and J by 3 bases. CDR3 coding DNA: TGTGCCAGCAGTGACGGGAAACAGGGGGTCAATCAGCCCCAGCATTTT. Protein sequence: CASSDGKQGVNQPQHF.